The source of this TCR beta chain is a study of T cells after yellow fever vaccination. TCRdb fed the 5' RACE reads into MiXCR, producing one record per CDR3 protein. In the table there are some 300,000 distinct CDR3 sequences, roughly 9% of which are singletons. This clonotype was seen a handful of times. This CDR3 has 15 residues. Germline-derived CDR1 and CDR2 are LGHNA and YSLEER. V dropped 1 base and J dropped 5 bases, with 14 bases sitting between them. The receptor comes from a man aged 18 to 29 who received the YFV17D yellow fever vaccine. The J gene is TRBJ1-2, the V gene TRBV4-3; a possible D gene is TRBD1 (6 bases). This sample comprised CD4+ T cells sorted from PBMCs, obtained 5 days after the yellow fever booster vaccination. For the CDR3, the DNA is TGCGCCAGCAGCCAAGGGGGGGCCCTCTCATATGGCTACACCTTC. Translated, it gives CASSQGGALSYGYTF.